This TCR beta chain was recovered during a study of cytotoxic CD8 clonotypes in ibrutinib-treated CLL. Clones were sequenced by immunoSEQ multiplex PCR, and TCRdb holds only the in-frame ones, with some missing. Of 57,000 or so clones listed, 50% to 70% were seen once; the top ten hold more than 20%. CDR3 length equals 14 residues. Germline V gene sequence: CDR1 KGHSH, CDR2 LQKENI. This clone was picked up one time. This TCR came from a human donor with chronic lymphocytic leukemia. The sample consisted of PBMCs, taken at disease progression, from a patient treated with ibrutinib. The chain recombines TRBV18 with TRBJ2-5; a possible D gene is TRBD1 (6 bases). The end of the DNA aligns better with TRBJ2-7, so the J call may be wrong. The CDR3 reads CASSPRGDSYEQYF. The CDR3 DNA follows: TGTGCCAGCTCACCCAGGGGCGATTCCTACGAGCAGTACTTC.